This T cell receptor (beta chain) was sequenced during a study of shared clonotypes between healthy human individuals. Clones were read by immunoSEQ multiplex PCR, and TCRdb kept only the in-frame ones, dropping some. The table includes about a million clones, approximately 80% detected once. Germline loops: CDR1 SGHRS, CDR2 YFSETQ. After removal of 5 bases from V and 3 bases from J, the junction contained 9 bases not matched to a gene. The CDR3 runs to 15 residues. The chain has TRBV5-1 and TRBJ2-3; 7 bases line up with TRBD2. The source is a man aged 18 to 35 in good health. Some clones in this sample may be carry-over from other donors' samples. Sequenced material: memory CD4+ T cells from PBMCs. Subset specified: CD45RA-negative fraction. The CDR3 nucleotides read TGCGCCAGCAGGGCGGGCGGGAGAACTACAGATACGCAGTATTTT. Protein product: CASRAGGRTTDTQYF.